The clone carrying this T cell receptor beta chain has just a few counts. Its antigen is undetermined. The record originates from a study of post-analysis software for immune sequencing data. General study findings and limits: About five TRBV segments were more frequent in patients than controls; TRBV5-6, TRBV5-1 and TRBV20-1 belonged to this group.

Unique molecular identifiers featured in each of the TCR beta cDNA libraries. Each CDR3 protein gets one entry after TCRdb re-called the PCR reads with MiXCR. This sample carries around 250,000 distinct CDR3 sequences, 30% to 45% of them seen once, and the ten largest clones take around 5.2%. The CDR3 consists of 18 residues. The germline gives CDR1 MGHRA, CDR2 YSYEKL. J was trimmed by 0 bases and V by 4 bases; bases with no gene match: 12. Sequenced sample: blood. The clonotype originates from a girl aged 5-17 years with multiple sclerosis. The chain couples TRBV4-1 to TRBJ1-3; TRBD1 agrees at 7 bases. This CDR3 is CASSPPRDSHLSGNTIYF. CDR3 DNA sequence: TGCGCCAGCAGCCCACCCCGGGACAGCCACCTCTCTGGAAACACCATATATTTT.